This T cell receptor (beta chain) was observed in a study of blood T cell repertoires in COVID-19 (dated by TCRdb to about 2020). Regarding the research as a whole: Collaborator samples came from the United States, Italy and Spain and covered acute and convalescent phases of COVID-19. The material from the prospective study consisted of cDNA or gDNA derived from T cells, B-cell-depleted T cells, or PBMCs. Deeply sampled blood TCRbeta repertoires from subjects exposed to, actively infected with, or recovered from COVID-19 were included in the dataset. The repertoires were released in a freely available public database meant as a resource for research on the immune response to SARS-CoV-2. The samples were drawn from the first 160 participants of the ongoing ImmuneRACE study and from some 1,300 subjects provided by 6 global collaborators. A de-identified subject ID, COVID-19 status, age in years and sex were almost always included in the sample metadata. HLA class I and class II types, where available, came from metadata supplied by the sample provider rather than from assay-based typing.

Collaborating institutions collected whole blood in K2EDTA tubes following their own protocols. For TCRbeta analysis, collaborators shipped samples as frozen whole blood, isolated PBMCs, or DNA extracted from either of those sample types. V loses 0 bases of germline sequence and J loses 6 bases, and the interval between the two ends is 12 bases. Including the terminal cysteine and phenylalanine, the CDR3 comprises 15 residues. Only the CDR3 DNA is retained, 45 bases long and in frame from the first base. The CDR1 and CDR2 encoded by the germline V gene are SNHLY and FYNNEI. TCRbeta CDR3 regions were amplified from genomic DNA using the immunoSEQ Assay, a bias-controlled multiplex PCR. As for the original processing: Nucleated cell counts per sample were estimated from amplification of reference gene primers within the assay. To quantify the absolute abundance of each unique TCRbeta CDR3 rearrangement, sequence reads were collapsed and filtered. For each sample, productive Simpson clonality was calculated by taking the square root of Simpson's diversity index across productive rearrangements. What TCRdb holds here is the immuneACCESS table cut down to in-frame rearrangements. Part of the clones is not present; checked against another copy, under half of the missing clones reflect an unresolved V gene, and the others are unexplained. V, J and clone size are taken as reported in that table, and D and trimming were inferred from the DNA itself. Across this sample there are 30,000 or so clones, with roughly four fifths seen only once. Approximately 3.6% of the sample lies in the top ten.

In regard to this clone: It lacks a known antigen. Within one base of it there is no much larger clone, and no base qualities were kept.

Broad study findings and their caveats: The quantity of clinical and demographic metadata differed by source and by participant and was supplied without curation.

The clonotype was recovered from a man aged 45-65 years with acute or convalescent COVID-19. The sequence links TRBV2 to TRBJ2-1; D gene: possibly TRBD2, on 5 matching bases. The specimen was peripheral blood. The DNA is TGTGCCAGCAGTGAAGCGGGAGTGGTCGTCAATGAGCAGTTCTTC. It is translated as CASSEAGVVVNEQFF.